These 9 T cell receptor beta chains were sequenced from one sample in a study of OX40 agonist ivuxolimab in advanced cancers. Here immunoSEQ multiplex PCR was the method, and the copy in TCRdb shows in-frame clones only, minus some. The sample has fewer than 65,000 clones, 80% seen once; the top ten hold 3% to 5%. The sample in question was CD4+ or CD8+ T cells sorted from blood, obtained in a trial of the OX40 agonist ivuxolimab. The source is an adult with an advanced solid tumor such as melanoma, head and neck, liver or kidney cancer.

The gene calls are TRBV9 and TRBJ2-3, with 7 bases matching TRBD1. V gave up 5 bases and J gave up 7 bases; unmatched junction bases: 1. Germline-derived CDR1 and CDR2 are SGDLS and YYNGEE. The CDR3 consists of 11 residues. Here the CDR3 DNA reads TGTGCCAGCAGGACAGGGAATACGCAGTATTTT. Amino acids: CASRTGNTQYF. Filled out from reference TRBV9 and TRBJ2-3, the complete variable domain reads DSGVTQTPKHLITATGQRVTLRCSPRSGDLSVYWYQQSLDQGLQFLIQYYNGEERAKGNILERFSAQQFPDLHSELNLSSLELGDSALYFCASRTGNTQYFGPGTRLTVL.

This clone was observed a few times. Here the CDR3 reads CASSSVNSRGYTF. The DNA for the CDR3 is TGTGCCAGCAGCTCCGTAAACAGTCGTGGCTACACCTTC. The gene calls are TRBV7-2 and TRBJ1-2, with D uncertain. Germline V gene lookup returns CDR1 SGHTA and CDR2 FQGNSA. There are 13 residues in the CDR3. The V and J ends lost 4 bases and 7 bases respectively, with 13 bases between them.

This clone was detected only a few times. The chain employs TRBV6-5 and TRBJ2-7, with 10 positions matching TRBD2. The CDR3 has 15 amino acids. Germline V lookup: CDR1 MNHEY, CDR2 SVGAGI. J gave up 0 bases and V 5 bases, and 4 bases lay outside the gene matches. In nucleotides, the CDR3 is TGTGCCAGCAGTCGACTAGCGGGCAGCTCCTACGAGCAGTACTTC. As protein: CASSRLAGSSYEQYF.

This clone occurred a few times. V is TRBV6-1 and J is TRBJ2-2; D possibly corresponds to TRBD1 (6 bases). V lost 4 bases, J lost 0 bases, and 6 bases lay in between. Germline V gene data show CDR1 as MNHNS and CDR2 as SASEGT. CDR3 length: 14 amino acids. In nucleotides, the CDR3 is TGTGCCAGCAGTGGGGACACGAACACCGGGGAGCTGTTTTTT. Its translation: CASSGDTNTGELFF.

This chain links TRBV7-9 with TRBJ2-3, with a weak D call TRBD1 (6 bases). Per the germline V gene, CDR1 is SEHNR and CDR2 is FQNEAQ (reference sequence). Trimming removed 5 bases from V and 8 bases from J, with 20 bases in between. The CDR3 has 15 amino acids. The CDR3 DNA sequence: TGTGCCAGCAGCCATGGGAGCCCTTCACAGGGTACGCAGTATTTT. Translation: CASSHGSPSQGTQYF. Using reference TRBV7-9 and TRBJ2-3 for the parts outside the CDR3, the full variable domain is DTGVSQNPRHKITKRGQNVTFRCDPISEHNRLYWYRQTLGQGPEFLTYFQNEAQLEKSRLLSDRFSAERPKGSFSTLEIQRTEQGDSAMYLCASSHGSPSQGTQYFGPGTRLTVL.

This chain uses TRBV2 with TRBJ1-5; TRBD1 agrees at 8 bases. The trim removed 4 bases at V and 7 bases at J, leaving 6 bases unmatched. Germline V gene sequence: CDR1 SNHLY, CDR2 FYNNEI. The CDR3 is made up of 14 amino acids. This chain's CDR3 is CASSGRDRLQPQHF. CDR3 DNA: TGTGCCAGCAGTGGCCGGGACAGGTTACAGCCCCAGCATTTT.

This clone occurred a few times. The chain joins TRBV7-9 to TRBJ2-7; 7 bases match TRBD2. With V trimmed by 1 base and J by 6 bases, 0 bases remained unmatched. Germline CDR1 SEHNR, CDR2 FQNEAQ (reference sequence). CDR3 length: 12 residues. The CDR3: CASSLGGGEQYF. The CDR3 coding sequence is TGTGCCAGCAGCTTAGGCGGGGGCGAGCAGTACTTC.

J is TRBJ2-5 and V is TRBV5-4, with a tentative D call TRBD1 (5 bases). Trimming took 0 bases from V and 0 from J, leaving 9 bases between them. CDR1 SGHNT and CDR2 YYREEE come from the germline V gene (reference sequence). This CDR3 is built from 15 residues. The CDR3 DNA follows: TGTGCCAGCAGCTTGGGGGGCCGATACCAAGAGACCCAGTACTTC. This codes for CASSLGGRYQETQYF.

As regards this clone: A read error may account for a junction end that differs from germline. Other nucleotide sequences from this sample produce the same CDR3. This chain links TRBV7-3 with TRBJ2-1; D not resolved. Per germline, CDR1 SGHTA and CDR2 FQGTGA. The CDR3 totals 11 residues. CDR3 loop: CASSLGNEQFF. CDR3 nucleotides: TGCGCCAGCAGCTTGGGTAATGAGCAGTTCTTC.